The 19 T cell receptor beta chains presented below share a single source sample, sequenced in a study of T cell responses to AZD1222 COVID-19 vaccine. Only in-frame clones appear in the TCRdb table, and some are missing; sequencing was by immunoSEQ multiplex PCR. The data contain 95,000 to 150,000 clones, approximately 90% of them singletons. Sequences were derived from peripheral blood, sampled on day 0 of AZD1222 vaccination. The receptors here all came from an adult in good health.

This clone was observed a single time. The chain has TRBV25-1 and TRBJ1-1; TRBD1 aligns across 7 bases. V shed 4 bases, J shed 5 bases, and the junction held 4 bases outside the gene matches. CDR3 length equals 13 residues. Germline CDR1 and CDR2: MGHDK and SYGVNS. This CDR3 reads CASSGYRGTEAFF. In nucleotides, the CDR3 is TGTGCCAGCAGTGGGTACAGGGGTACTGAAGCTTTCTTT. Full variable domain (rest looked up from reference TRBV25-1 and TRBJ1-1): EADIYQTPRYLVIGTGKKITLECSQTMGHDKMYWYQQDPGMELHLIHYSYGVNSTEKGDLSSESTVSRIRTEHFPLTLESARPSHTSQYLCASSGYRGTEAFFGQGTRLTVV.

This clone was detected only once. The J gene is TRBJ2-7, the V gene TRBV11-2; D is ambiguous. CDR1 and CDR2 (germline): SGHAT, FQNNGV. V gave up 5 bases and J gave up 3 bases, with 23 bases separating them. This CDR3 has 17 amino acids. DNA of the CDR3: TGTGCCAGCAGCACACCGGCCGGCGCCCCGAATAGCTACGAGCAGTACTTC. It is translated as CASSTPAGAPNSYEQYF.

The V gene is TRBV11-2, the J gene TRBJ2-5, with D tentatively TRBD1 or TRBD2 (5 bases each). V was trimmed by 1 base and J by 4 bases, leaving 13 bases between them. Looked up from germline, CDR1 is SGHAT and CDR2 is FQNNGV. This CDR3 has 15 amino acids. The CDR3 protein is CASSLGWGKGETQYF. DNA of the CDR3: TGTGCCAGCAGCTTAGGCTGGGGGAAAGGAGAGACCCAGTACTTC.

V is TRBV11-2 and J is TRBJ2-7; D is ambiguous. V was pared by 2 bases and J by 0 bases, with 8 bases between. Germline V CDR1 and CDR2: SGHAT, FQNNGV. This CDR3 has 14 residues. The CDR3 DNA sequence: TGTGCCAGCAGCTTATGGCAGGACTCCTACGAGCAGTACTTC. Translating it yields CASSLWQDSYEQYF.

The chain recombines TRBV5-8 with TRBJ2-7, with TRBD1 as a possible D gene (7 bases). Trimming stripped 0 bases from V and 2 bases from J, with 12 bases between. The CDR3 totals 15 residues. Germline CDR1 SGHTS, CDR2 YDEGEE. CDR3 in DNA: TGTGCCAGCAGCTTGGCGGCAGGGGGGACCTACGAGCAGTACTTC. Translation gives CASSLAAGGTYEQYF. The full variable domain, rest sourced from reference TRBV5-8 and TRBJ2-7, is EAGVTQSPTHLIKTRGQQATLRCSPISGHTSVYWYQQALGLGLQFLLWYDEGEERNRGNFPPRFSGRQFPNYSSELNVNALELEDSALYLCASSLAAGGTYEQYFGPGTRLTVT.

V is TRBV3-1 (or the pseudogene TRBV3-2) and J is TRBJ2-5, with D possibly being TRBD2 (6 bases). Germline V gives CDR1 LGHDT, CDR2 YNNKEL (reference sequence). Trimming removed 2 bases from V and 4 bases from J, with 11 bases in between. This CDR3 spans 14 amino acids. The CDR3 region has the DNA TGTGCCAGCAGCCAATCCGGGAGCGCAGAGACCCAGTACTTC. Translation gives CASSQSGSAETQYF.

A note on this clone: The same CDR3 can be traced to other DNA sequences in this sample. The chain combines TRBV19 with TRBJ1-1, with TRBD1 as a possible D gene (5 bases). Between the trimmed V and J ends, which lost 3 bases and 1 base, there was a span of 9 bases. CDR1 LNHDA and CDR2 SQIVND come from the germline V gene (reference sequence). The CDR3 spans 14 residues. The CDR3 DNA reads TGTGCCAGTAGTATTGGCAGGGCGAACACTGAAGCTTTCTTT. It encodes CASSIGRANTEAFF. The variable domain in full, with the rest retrieved from reference TRBV19 and TRBJ1-1, is DGGITQSPKYLFRKEGQNVTLSCEQNLNHDAMYWYRQDPGQGLRLIYYSQIVNDFQKGDIAEGYSVSREKKESFPLTVTSAQKNPTAFYLCASSIGRANTEAFFGQGTRLTVV.

V usage is TRBV10-1 and J usage is TRBJ2-3; the D gene could be TRBD1 or TRBD2 (5 bases each). V lost 3 bases to trimming and J lost 4 bases, with 20 bases between them. Looked up from germline, CDR1 is WNHNN and CDR2 is SYGVQD (reference sequence). The CDR3 extends over 17 amino acids. The CDR3 DNA sequence: TGCGCCAGCAGTGAAAGACGGGACGCCCGAGGTCCAGATACGCAGTATTTT. This codes for CASSERRDARGPDTQYF.

This rearrangement joins TRBV6-5 to TRBJ1-2, with D possibly matching TRBD1 (6 bases). Trimming removed 6 bases at V and 2 bases at J, with 10 bases between. The CDR3 totals 13 residues. The germline gives CDR1 MNHEY, CDR2 SVGAGI. For the CDR3, the DNA is TGTGCCAGCAGCTACGGACAGAACTATGGCTACACCTTC. As protein: CASSYGQNYGYTF.

The chain carries TRBV18 and TRBJ1-1, with no clear D. The V gene's germline CDR1 is KGHSH and CDR2 LQKENI. CDR3 length: 15 amino acids. Trimming cost V 4 bases and J 1 base, with 13 bases left between them. The CDR3 loop is CASSQGWRTNTEAFF. For the CDR3, the DNA is TGTGCCAGCTCACAGGGATGGCGGACGAACACTGAAGCTTTCTTT. The whole variable domain, filled in from reference TRBV18 and TRBJ1-1, reads NAGVMQNPRHLVRRRGQEARLRCSPMKGHSHVYWYRQLPEEGLKFMVYLQKENIIDESGMPKERFSAEFPKEGPSILRIQQVVRGDSAAYFCASSQGWRTNTEAFFGQGTRLTVV.

The CDR3 nucleotides read TGTGCCAGCAGCTTTCCAGGCCCCGCACCCTATGGCTACACCTTC. Translating gives CASSFPGPAPYGYTF. The V gene is TRBV7-9, the J gene TRBJ1-2; the D is unclear. This CDR3 spans 15 amino acids. The germline gives CDR1 SEHNR, CDR2 FQNEAQ (reference sequence). V lost 3 bases, J lost 4 bases, and 15 bases lay in between.

This chain connects TRBV5-1 to TRBJ2-1, with 11 nucleotides matching TRBD2. CDR3 length: 16 amino acids. Germline lookup yields CDR1 SGHRS and CDR2 YFSETQ. With V trimmed by 4 bases and J by 7 bases, 10 bases remained unmatched. The CDR3 protein is CASSTSTSGGVNEQFF. DNA for the CDR3: TGCGCCAGCAGCACCTCCACTAGCGGGGGTGTAAATGAGCAGTTCTTC.

The chain is built from TRBV6-5 and TRBJ2-4; D might be TRBD1 (5 bases). Germline V gene sequence: CDR1 MNHEY, CDR2 SVGAGI. Trimming pared 6 bases from V and 0 bases from J, leaving 12 bases between. The length of the CDR3 is 15 residues. The CDR3 sequence: CASSTRGLAKNIQYF. The CDR3 DNA reads as TGTGCCAGCAGCACAAGGGGTCTAGCCAAAAACATTCAGTACTTC.

The rearrangement links TRBV10-2 to TRBJ1-1; D perhaps matches TRBD1 (6 bases). The V gene lost 2 bases and the J gene lost 10 bases, with 14 bases spanning the gap. This CDR3 is 13 amino acids long. In germline, CDR1 is WSHSY, CDR2 SAAADI. CDR3 residues: CASSEPQGMRAFF. CDR3 sequence (DNA): TGCGCCAGCAGTGAGCCACAGGGAATGAGAGCTTTCTTT.

The chain is built from TRBV6-1 and TRBJ2-7; no reliable D call. V was shortened by 0 bases and J by 2 bases, with 11 bases between the two germline ends. In germline, CDR1 is MNHNS, CDR2 SASEGT. The CDR3 covers 15 residues. Written as DNA, the CDR3 is TGTGCCAGCAGTGAAGCTGGGCTCGGAGCCTACGAGCAGTACTTC. It yields the protein CASSEAGLGAYEQYF.

DNA for the CDR3: TGTGCCAGTAGTACTTCAGGGATGTCGGATCAGCCCCAGCATTTT. It encodes CASSTSGMSDQPQHF. The chain links TRBV19 to TRBJ1-5; a possible D gene is TRBD1 (5 bases). The CDR3 has 15 residues. The germline V gene has CDR1 LNHDA and CDR2 SQIVND (reference sequence). Trimming took off 4 bases at V and 5 bases at J, with 15 bases between the two ends.

The chain carries TRBV2 and TRBJ1-5, with D perhaps TRBD1 (6 bases). This CDR3 has 14 amino acids. Germline CDR1 is SNHLY and CDR2 is FYNNEI. Trimming pared 6 bases from V and 0 bases from J, leaving 9 bases between. The CDR3 region has the DNA TGTGCCAGCAGCCGGGACACTAGCAATCAGCCCCAGCATTTT. Its protein is CASSRDTSNQPQHF.

This chain uses TRBV6-4 with TRBJ2-3; D uncertain. This CDR3 contains 15 residues. V was trimmed by 2 bases and J by 2 bases, leaving 11 bases between them. Germline-derived CDR1 and CDR2 are MRHNA and SNTAGT. Here the CDR3 reads CASSDRHADTDTQYF. The CDR3 bases are TGTGCCAGCAGTGACCGCCACGCAGACACAGATACGCAGTATTTT.

This chain links TRBV28 with TRBJ2-7; TRBD1 aligns across 8 bases. The V gene's germline CDR1 is MDHEN and CDR2 SYDVKM. Unmatched junction bases numbered 7, after V lost 6 bases and J lost 3 bases. This CDR3 has 14 residues. CDR3 sequence (DNA): TGTGCCAGCAGGTCGGGACAGGCACTCTACGAGCAGTACTTC. Protein product: CASRSGQALYEQYF.